This passage covers 26 T cell receptor beta chains from one sample sequenced in a study of shared clonotypes between healthy human individuals. Assay: immunoSEQ multiplex PCR; the TCRdb copy retains only in-frame clones and omits some. The sample records 1.4 million or so clones, approximately 98.5% being singletons. Input material: naive CD4+ T cells sorted from blood. Subset noted: CD45RA+ positively selected. All receptors come from a man younger than 45 in good health.

This chain joins TRBV7-2 and TRBJ2-5; possibly TRBD1 for D (5 bases). V lost 3 bases, J lost 3 bases, and 11 bases lay in between. This CDR3 has 14 amino acids. CDR1 and CDR2 (germline): SGHTA, FQGNSA. The CDR3 coding sequence is TGTGCCAGCAGCTTGGGGCGGACCGAAGAGACCCAGTACTTC. It yields the protein CASSLGRTEETQYF.

This rearrangement joins TRBV6-6 to TRBJ1-1, with 9 bases matching TRBD1. CDR1 MNHNY and CDR2 SVGAGI come from the germline V gene (reference sequence). This CDR3 contains 14 residues. J was trimmed by 3 bases and V by 5 bases; bases with no gene match: 4. The CDR3 nucleotides read TGTGCCAGCAGTGGCACAGGGGGCGACACTGAAGCTTTCTTT. This encodes CASSGTGGDTEAFF.

The rearrangement uses TRBV13 and TRBJ2-7; TRBD2 might be the D (5 bases). This CDR3 contains 15 residues. V was pared by 2 bases and J by 2 bases, with 13 bases between. Germline assignment: CDR1 PRHDT and CDR2 FYEKMQ (reference sequence). The CDR3: CASSLNGKTPYEQYF. The CDR3 DNA is TGTGCCAGCAGCTTAAACGGGAAAACTCCCTACGAGCAGTACTTC.

The chain has TRBV7-9 and TRBJ2-1; 7 positions agree with TRBD2. J was trimmed by 5 bases and V by 6 bases; bases with no gene match: 4. This CDR3 has 13 amino acids. Per germline, CDR1 SEHNR and CDR2 FQNEAQ (reference sequence). CDR3 DNA: TGTGCCAGCAGTCCCCTAGCGGACAATGAGCAGTTCTTC. Its translation is CASSPLADNEQFF.

This clone has just one count. J is TRBJ1-2 and V is TRBV5-4; the match to TRBD1 covers 7 bases. Germline V CDR1 and CDR2: SGHNT, YYREEE (reference sequence). V gave up 4 bases and J gave up 4 bases; unmatched junction bases: 10. The CDR3 is 15 amino acids. CDR3 amino acids: CASSPRTGRIYGYTF. CDR3 in DNA: TGTGCCAGCAGCCCCCGGACAGGAAGGATCTATGGCTACACCTTC.

The chain links TRBV10-1 to TRBJ1-5; weak D call: TRBD1 (6 bases). Germline V lookup: CDR1 WNHNN, CDR2 SYGVQD (reference sequence). The CDR3 loop spans 14 amino acids. Trimming removed 3 bases at V and 3 bases at J, with 9 bases between. Here the CDR3 reads CASSDTGPNQPQHF. As DNA, the CDR3 is TGCGCCAGCAGTGACACAGGGCCCAATCAGCCCCAGCATTTT.

The V and J genes are TRBV15 and TRBJ2-5; D gene unclear. Between the trimmed V and J ends, which lost 3 bases and 0 bases, there was a span of 8 bases. CDR1 and CDR2 from the germline V gene are LNHNV and YYDKDF (reference sequence). The CDR3 totals 14 residues. CDR3 coding DNA: TGTGCCACCAGCAGGTCTGGTTACCAAGAGACCCAGTACTTC. Translating gives CATSRSGYQETQYF.

The chain has TRBV9 and TRBJ2-7; 9 bases match TRBD1. This CDR3 spans 15 amino acids. V shed 4 bases, J shed 7 bases, and the junction held 12 bases outside the gene matches. Germline loops: CDR1 SGDLS, CDR2 YYNGEE. CDR3 sequence reads: CASSPSDRGSGEQYF. The CDR3 DNA is TGTGCCAGCAGCCCATCAGACAGGGGGTCTGGGGAGCAGTACTTC.

This chain connects TRBV5-5 to TRBJ1-5; 10 positions agree with TRBD1. Germline CDR1 SGHKS, CDR2 YYEKEE (reference sequence). V trimming: 4 bases; J trimming: 4 bases; junction bases outside the gene matches: 11. CDR3 length: 17 amino acids. CDR3 bases: TGTGCCAGCAGCGGGGACAGGGGACGGTCTCGAAATCAGCCCCAGCATTTT. Encoded protein: CASSGDRGRSRNQPQHF.

The chain couples TRBV7-2 to TRBJ2-1; D is perhaps TRBD2 (5 bases). The V and J ends lost 1 base and 3 bases respectively, with 13 bases between them. This CDR3 region has 16 residues. The germline V gene encodes CDR1 SGHTA and CDR2 FQGNSA. CDR3 bases: TGTGCCAGCAGCTTAGTCGGTACGGGGAACTACAATGAGCAGTTCTTC. Its translation is CASSLVGTGNYNEQFF.

V is TRBV6-5 and J is TRBJ1-2, with D perhaps matching TRBD1 (6 bases). This CDR3 has 13 amino acids. The germline V gene encodes CDR1 MNHEY and CDR2 SVGAGI. V was shortened by 8 bases and J by 5 bases, with 15 bases between the two germline ends. CDR3 DNA sequence: TGTGCCAGCCGTGAACCCGGACAGTATGGCTACACCTTC. Its translation: CASREPGQYGYTF.

The J gene is TRBJ1-2, the V gene TRBV19, with 10 bases that match TRBD1. Germline V CDR1 and CDR2: LNHDA, SQIVND (reference sequence). V lost 6 bases to trimming and J lost 8 bases; unmatched junction nucleotides: 6. This CDR3 is built from 13 residues. This chain's CDR3 is CASSLDRGQGYTF. The CDR3 region has the DNA TGTGCCAGTAGCCTAGACAGGGGGCAAGGCTACACCTTC.

This clone was observed once. The chain couples TRBV20-1 to TRBJ2-4; no firm D call. V was cut by 6 bases and J by 6 bases, with 9 bases left in between. The length of the CDR3 is 11 residues. Looked up from germline, CDR1 is DFQATT and CDR2 is SNEGSKA (reference sequence). The CDR3 sequence: CSALKSNIQYF. In nucleotides, the CDR3 is TGCAGTGCCCTAAAATCAAACATTCAGTACTTC.

The chain uses TRBV9 and TRBJ2-3; D is undetermined. V was clipped by 0 bases and J by 3 bases, with 14 bases between them. The CDR3 is 16 residues long. The germline V gene encodes CDR1 SGDLS and CDR2 YYNGEE. Written as DNA, the CDR3 is TGTGCCAGCAGCGTAGGGGTGGGGATATCGACAGATACGCAGTATTTT. This translates into CASSVGVGISTDTQYF. Full variable domain (outside the CDR3, taken from reference TRBV9 and TRBJ2-3): DSGVTQTPKHLITATGQRVTLRCSPRSGDLSVYWYQQSLDQGLQFLIQYYNGEERAKGNILERFSAQQFPDLHSELNLSSLELGDSALYFCASSVGVGISTDTQYFGPGTRLTVL.

V and J are TRBV19 and TRBJ2-7, with 7 bases aligning to TRBD1. From germline, CDR1 is LNHDA and CDR2 SQIVND (reference sequence). With V trimmed by 5 bases and J by 5 bases, 6 bases remained unmatched. This CDR3 spans 13 amino acids. The CDR3 nucleotides are TGTGCCAGTAGTCCACAGGGGACCCACGAGCAGTACTTC. It translates to CASSPQGTHEQYF.

This chain joins TRBV18 and TRBJ1-1; maybe TRBD1 (6 bases). Germline-derived CDR1 and CDR2 are KGHSH and LQKENI. V was shortened by 6 bases and J by 1 base, with 21 bases between the two germline ends. This CDR3 region has 17 residues. The chain's CDR3 is CASSPGTPLNGNTEAFF. CDR3 DNA sequence: TGTGCCAGCTCCCCCGGGACACCCCTTAATGGGAACACTGAAGCTTTCTTT.

This clone was seen just once. The genes are TRBV5-1 and TRBJ2-2, with TRBD1 matching 8 bases. Trimming at V came to 0 bases and at J to 3 bases, leaving 4 bases not matched to a gene. CDR1 is SGHRS and CDR2 is YFSETQ in the germline V gene. The CDR3 runs to 16 residues. CDR3 DNA sequence: TGCGCCAGCAGCTTGGTAGGCAGGGGGCACACCGGGGAGCTGTTTTTT. This encodes CASSLVGRGHTGELFF.

The chain employs TRBV7-8 and TRBJ2-3; D gene ambiguous. This CDR3 contains 13 residues. V was clipped by 4 bases and J by 5 bases, with 10 bases between them. The V gene's germline CDR1 is SGHVS and CDR2 FQNEAQ. The CDR3 protein is CASSSSLLDTQYF. The CDR3 DNA follows: TGTGCCAGCAGCTCGAGCTTACTAGATACGCAGTATTTT.

This rearrangement joins TRBV7-2 to TRBJ2-5, with no clear D. Germline CDR1 is SGHTA and CDR2 is FQGNSA. The CDR3 is 12 amino acids. Trimming shortened V by 5 bases and J by 5 bases, and 9 bases separated the two germline ends. Here the CDR3 DNA reads TGTGCCAGCAGCGGGTTAACGGAGACCCAGTACTTC. This encodes CASSGLTETQYF.

Note on this clone: This sample also contains other DNA sequences that code for the same CDR3. This chain uses TRBV5-1 with TRBJ1-5, with D possibly TRBD1 on 5 matching bases. The CDR3 is 14 residues long. Trimming took 0 bases from V and 6 from J, leaving 10 bases between them. Looked up from germline, CDR1 is SGHRS and CDR2 is YFSETQ. The CDR3 DNA reads TGCGCCAGCAGCTTGGGTCAGGGAGGTCAGCCCCAGCATTTT. Translating it yields CASSLGQGGQPQHF.

This clone came up once. The chain carries TRBV19 and TRBJ2-1; the D is unclear. CDR3 length: 17 residues. The ends were cut back, 5 bases at V and 6 bases at J, with 23 bases in the middle. The germline V gene has CDR1 LNHDA and CDR2 SQIVND (reference sequence). The CDR3 region has the DNA TGTGCCAGTAGTCCGATCCCCAGGAGCTTACTTTTCAATGAGCAGTTCTTC. Translating gives CASSPIPRSLLFNEQFF.

The rearrangement joins TRBV5-1 to TRBJ2-3; TRBD2 might be the D (5 bases). The CDR3 runs 13 residues. V was clipped by 0 bases and J by 4 bases, with 6 bases between them. Per the germline V gene, CDR1 is SGHRS and CDR2 is YFSETQ. In DNA form, the CDR3 reads TGCGCCAGCAGCTTGGTGAGGGCAGATACGCAGTATTTT. Its translation is CASSLVRADTQYF.

The V gene is TRBV5-1, the J gene TRBJ1-3; 11 bases fit TRBD1. The ends lost 4 bases at V and 3 bases at J; junction bases unmatched: 6. The CDR3 covers 16 residues. Germline V gene sequence: CDR1 SGHRS, CDR2 YFSETQ. The CDR3 is CASSTDRGRFGNTIYF. The CDR3 DNA follows: TGCGCCAGCAGCACGGACAGGGGGCGATTTGGAAACACCATATATTTT.

V and J are TRBV11-2 and TRBJ1-4; 7 nucleotides agree with TRBD1. After removal of 5 bases from V and 9 bases from J, the junction contained 15 bases not matched to a gene. CDR1 and CDR2 from the germline V gene are SGHAT and FQNNGV. The CDR3 consists of 16 residues. CDR3 amino acids: CASSQTGAKRDKKLFF. The DNA for the CDR3 is TGTGCCAGCAGCCAAACAGGGGCCAAGAGGGATAAAAAACTGTTTTTT.

Concerning this clone itself: This sample includes further DNA sequences coding for the same CDR3. The CDR3 sequence is CASSLRYSNQPQHF. The CDR3 DNA reads TGTGCCAGCAGTTTAAGATATAGCAATCAGCCCCAGCATTTT. The V call is TRBV28, the J call TRBJ1-5; D is unclear. The length of the CDR3 is 14 residues. V gave up 2 bases and J gave up 0 bases, with 5 bases separating them. Germline V CDR1 and CDR2: MDHEN, SYDVKM.

The genes are TRBV7-3 and TRBJ2-7, with D unresolved. The CDR3 sequence is 14 residues long. Per the germline V gene, CDR1 is SGHTA and CDR2 is FQGTGA. V lost 2 bases to trimming and J lost 2 bases, with 10 bases between them. The CDR3 DNA reads TGTGCCAGCAGCTTAGGTTTTGGACCCTACGAGCAGTACTTC. It yields the protein CASSLGFGPYEQYF. Based on the CDR3 plus reference TRBV7-3 and TRBJ2-7, the full variable domain is GAGVSQTPSNKVTEKGKYVELRCDPISGHTALYWYRQSLGQGPEFLIYFQGTGAADDSGLPNDRFFAVRPEGSVSTLKIQRTERGDSAVYLCASSLGFGPYEQYFGPGTRLTVT.